This T cell receptor beta chain was retrieved from a study of T cells after yellow fever vaccination. Study information: Fractions of limited cellularity were prepared by means of SMART-Seq v4 Ultra Low Input.

CDR1 MNHEY and CDR2 SVGAGI come from the germline V gene. This CDR3 has 14 residues. V was clipped by 6 bases and J by 8 bases, with 17 bases between them. TCRdb independently ran MiXCR on the 5' RACE reads; one entry per CDR3 protein. Altogether 550,000 to 750,000 distinct CDR3 sequences are present, roughly 12% being singletons, with the ten largest covering 11% to 15%. This clonotype was seen a few times. The chain employs TRBV6-5 and TRBJ2-1; D not certain. Sequencing used PBMCs, obtained on the day of the yellow fever booster vaccination. This sequence was found in a man aged 25 to 40 who received the YFV17D yellow fever vaccine. The chain's CDR3 is CASRLPRRVDEQFF. Written as DNA, the CDR3 is TGTGCCAGCAGACTACCGAGACGGGTGGATGAGCAGTTCTTC.